This entry lists 3 T cell receptor beta chains sequenced from one sample in a study of T cells in localized non-small cell lung cancer. Sequencing was performed with immunoSEQ multiplex PCR; in TCRdb, only in-frame clones are kept and a portion is missing. The table records 43,000 or so clones, roughly nine tenths of them present only once. The source material was PBMCs, sampled before any cancer treatment. These receptors were collected from a woman between 35 and 70 years old with stage II lung adenocarcinoma.

The CDR3 protein is CASSQPRGGGTEAFF. Written as DNA, the CDR3 is TGTGCCAGTAGCCAGCCTAGGGGGGGTGGGACTGAAGCTTTCTTT. The V call is TRBV19, the J call TRBJ1-1; tentative D call: TRBD1 (6 bases). Trimming cost V 6 bases and J 5 bases, with 19 bases left between them. The CDR3 covers 15 residues. In germline, CDR1 is LNHDA, CDR2 SQIVND (reference sequence).

The chain has TRBV11-2 and TRBJ1-2, with 8 bases identical to TRBD1. V lost 5 bases to trimming and J lost 2 bases; unmatched junction nucleotides: 13. Looked up from germline, CDR1 is SGHAT and CDR2 is FQNNGV. The CDR3 consists of 17 residues. The CDR3 loop is CASSPRTGRAFNYGYTF. The CDR3, as DNA: TGTGCCAGCAGCCCGCGGACAGGGAGAGCTTTCAACTATGGCTACACCTTC.

CDR3 in amino acids: CASSETSKGNIQYF. The CDR3 DNA is TGCGCCAGCAGTGAGACAAGTAAGGGAAACATTCAGTACTTC. The J gene is TRBJ2-4, the V gene TRBV10-1, with D hard to call. Germline CDR1 is WNHNN and CDR2 is SYGVQD (reference sequence). CDR3 length: 14 amino acids. Trimming removed 2 bases at V and 6 bases at J, with 11 bases between.